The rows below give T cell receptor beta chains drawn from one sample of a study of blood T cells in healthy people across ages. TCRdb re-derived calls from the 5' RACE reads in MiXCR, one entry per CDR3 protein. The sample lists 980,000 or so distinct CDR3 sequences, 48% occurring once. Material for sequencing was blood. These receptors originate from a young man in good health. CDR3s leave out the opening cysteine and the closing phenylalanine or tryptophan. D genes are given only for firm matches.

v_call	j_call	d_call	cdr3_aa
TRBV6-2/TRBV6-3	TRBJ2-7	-	ASSREVAYEQY
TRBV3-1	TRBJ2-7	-	ASTRGQAPYEQY
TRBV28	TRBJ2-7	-	ASSLGLRSYEQY
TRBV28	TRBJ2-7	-	ASSPQDRIFSYEQY
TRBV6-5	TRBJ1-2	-	ASKTTPGHNYGYT
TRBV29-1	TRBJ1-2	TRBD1	SVVLGTGDGYT
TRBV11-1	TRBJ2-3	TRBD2	ASSLGTSGGQSDTQY
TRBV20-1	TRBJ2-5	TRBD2	SARSSGVEQY
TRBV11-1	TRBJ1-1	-	ASSRGRWGTNNTEAF
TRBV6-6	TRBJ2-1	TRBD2	ASTYTSDDNEQF
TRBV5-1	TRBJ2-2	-	ASKHSAETTGELF
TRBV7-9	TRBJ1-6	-	ASSLSPFSYNSPLH
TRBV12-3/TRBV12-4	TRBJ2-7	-	ASSLGHNYEQY
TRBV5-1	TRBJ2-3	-	ATTAQGGTDTQY
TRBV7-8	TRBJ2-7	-	ASSSTNTASYEQY
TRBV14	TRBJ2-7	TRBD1	ASSSPGQSYEQY
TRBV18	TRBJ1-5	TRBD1	ASSSRDRGPYQPQH
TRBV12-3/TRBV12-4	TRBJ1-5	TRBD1	ASSFGQGGNQPQH
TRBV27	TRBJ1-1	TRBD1	ASSAQQGVTEAF
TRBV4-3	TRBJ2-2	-	ASSQGLHTGELF
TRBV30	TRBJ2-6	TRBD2	AWRPGLAGAGANVLT
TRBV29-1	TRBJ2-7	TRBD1	SVVGTGSYEQY
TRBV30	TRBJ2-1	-	AWEVGNEQF
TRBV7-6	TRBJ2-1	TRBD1	ASSSLQGSHEQF
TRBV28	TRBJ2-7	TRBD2	ASSRAGTNYEQY
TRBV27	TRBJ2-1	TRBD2	ASSLAAGGSYNEQF
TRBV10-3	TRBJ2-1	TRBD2	ALGEREGREQF
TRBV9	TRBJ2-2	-	ASSVEGGRETGELF
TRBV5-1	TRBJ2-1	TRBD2	ASSSSGPSMNEQF
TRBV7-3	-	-	ASSLKPGYDEQY
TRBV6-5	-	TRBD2	ASSYRRGGHCEQY
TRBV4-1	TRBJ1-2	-	ASSPDRNTHGYT
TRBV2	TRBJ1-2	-	ASSDAGISLDGYT
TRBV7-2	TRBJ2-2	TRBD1	ASSFGTGSRTGELF
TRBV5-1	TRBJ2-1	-	ASSLGAHGLNNEQF
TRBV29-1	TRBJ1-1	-	SVSRPSGTEAF
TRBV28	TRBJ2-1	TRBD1	ASSPGTGGLNEQF
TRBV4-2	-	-	ASSQDPSLQETQY
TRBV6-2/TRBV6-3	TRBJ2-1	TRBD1	ASSYVTGGNEQF
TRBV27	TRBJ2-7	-	ASNPRVRYEQY
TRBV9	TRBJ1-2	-	ASSGGWQDLGYT
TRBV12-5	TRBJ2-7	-	ASGFFGGETSYEQY
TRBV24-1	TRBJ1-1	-	ATSDLQDLNTEAF
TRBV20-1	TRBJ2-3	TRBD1	SAWGQSTDTQY
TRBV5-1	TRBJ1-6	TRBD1	ASSQTGTGRSPLH
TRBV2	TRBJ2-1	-	ASSEQVGGKTYNKQF